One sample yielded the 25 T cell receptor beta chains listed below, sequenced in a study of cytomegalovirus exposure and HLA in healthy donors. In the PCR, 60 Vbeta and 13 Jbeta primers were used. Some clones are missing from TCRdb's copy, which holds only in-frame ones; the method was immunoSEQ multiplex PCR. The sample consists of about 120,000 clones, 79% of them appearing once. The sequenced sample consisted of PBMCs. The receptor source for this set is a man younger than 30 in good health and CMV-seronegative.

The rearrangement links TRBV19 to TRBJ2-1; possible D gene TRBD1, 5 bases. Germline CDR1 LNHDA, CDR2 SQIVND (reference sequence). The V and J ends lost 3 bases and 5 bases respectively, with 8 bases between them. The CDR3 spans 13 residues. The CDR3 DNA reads TGTGCCAGTAGTATCACAGGCCACAATGAGCAGTTCTTC. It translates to CASSITGHNEQFF.

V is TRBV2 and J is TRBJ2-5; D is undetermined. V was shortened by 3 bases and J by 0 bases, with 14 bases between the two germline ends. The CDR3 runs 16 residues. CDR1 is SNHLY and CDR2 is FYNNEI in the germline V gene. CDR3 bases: TGTGCCAGCAGTGACTTGATGGGCAGTGACCAAGAGACCCAGTACTTC. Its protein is CASSDLMGSDQETQYF.

CDR3 region: CATSSSGSEDTQYF. CDR3 sequence (DNA): TGTGCCACCAGCAGTAGCGGGTCCGAAGATACGCAGTATTTT. The rearrangement joins TRBV15 to TRBJ2-3, with TRBD2 matching over 7 bases. The V segment lost 3 bases and the J segment 5 bases; nucleotides outside the gene matches: 5. Germline assignment: CDR1 LNHNV and CDR2 YYDKDF (reference sequence). The CDR3 totals 14 residues.

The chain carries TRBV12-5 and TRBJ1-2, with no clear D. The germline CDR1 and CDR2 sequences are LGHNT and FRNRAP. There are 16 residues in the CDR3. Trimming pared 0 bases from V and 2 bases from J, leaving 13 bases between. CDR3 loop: CASGLVLSSHNYGYTF. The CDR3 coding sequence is TGTGCTAGTGGTTTGGTACTTAGCTCCCACAACTATGGCTACACCTTC.

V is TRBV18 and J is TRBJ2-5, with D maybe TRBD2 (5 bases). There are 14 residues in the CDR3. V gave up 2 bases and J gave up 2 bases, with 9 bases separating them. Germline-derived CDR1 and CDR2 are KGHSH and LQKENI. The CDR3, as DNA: TGTGCCAGCTCACCAACTAGTGGGCAAGAGACCCAGTACTTC. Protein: CASSPTSGQETQYF.

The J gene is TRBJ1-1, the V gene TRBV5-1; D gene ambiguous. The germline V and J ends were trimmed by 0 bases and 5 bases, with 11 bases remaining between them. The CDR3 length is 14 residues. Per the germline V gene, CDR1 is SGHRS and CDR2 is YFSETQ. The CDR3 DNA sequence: TGCGCCAGCAGCTTGGCCATCCCGGGAACTGAAGCTTTCTTT. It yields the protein CASSLAIPGTEAFF.

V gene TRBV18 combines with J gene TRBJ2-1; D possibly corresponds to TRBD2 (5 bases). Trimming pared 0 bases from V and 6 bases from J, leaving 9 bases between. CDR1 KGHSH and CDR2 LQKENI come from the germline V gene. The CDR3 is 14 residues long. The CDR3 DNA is TGTGCCAGCTCACCACCTTCGGGGTTCAATGAGCAGTTCTTC. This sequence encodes CASSPPSGFNEQFF.

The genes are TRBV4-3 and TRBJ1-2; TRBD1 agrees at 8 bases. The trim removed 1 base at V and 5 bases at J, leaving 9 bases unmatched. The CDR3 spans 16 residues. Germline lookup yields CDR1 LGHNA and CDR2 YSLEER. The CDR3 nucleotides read TGCGCCAGCAGCCAAGGGTTGGGGACAGGAGATTATGGCTACACCTTC. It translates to CASSQGLGTGDYGYTF.

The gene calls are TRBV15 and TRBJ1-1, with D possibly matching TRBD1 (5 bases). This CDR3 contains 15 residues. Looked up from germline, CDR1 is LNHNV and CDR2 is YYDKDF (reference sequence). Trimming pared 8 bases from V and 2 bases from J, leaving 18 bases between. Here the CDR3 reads CATYKPGGDNTEAFF. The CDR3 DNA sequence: TGTGCCACCTACAAGCCGGGGGGGGATAACACTGAAGCTTTCTTT. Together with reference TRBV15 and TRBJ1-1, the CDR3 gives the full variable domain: DAMVIQNPRYQVTQFGKPVTLSCSQTLNHNVMYWYQQKSSQAPKLLFHYYDKDFNNEADTPDNFQSRRPNTSFCFLDIRSPGLGDTAMYLCATYKPGGDNTEAFFGQGTRLTVV.

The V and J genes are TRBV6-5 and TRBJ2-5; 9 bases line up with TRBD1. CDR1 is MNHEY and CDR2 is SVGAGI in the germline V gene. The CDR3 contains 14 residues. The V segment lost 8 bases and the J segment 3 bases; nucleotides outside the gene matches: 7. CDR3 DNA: TGTGCCAGCTCCCGGACAGGGGCCGAAGAGACCCAGTACTTC. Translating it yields CASSRTGAEETQYF.

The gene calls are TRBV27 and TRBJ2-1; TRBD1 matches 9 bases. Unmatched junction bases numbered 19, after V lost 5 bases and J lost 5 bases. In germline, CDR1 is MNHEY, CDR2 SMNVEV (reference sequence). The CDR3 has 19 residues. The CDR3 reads CASSLLVSRGQGPHNEQFF. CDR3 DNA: TGTGCCAGCAGTCTCCTCGTTTCTCGGGGACAGGGTCCCCACAATGAGCAGTTCTTC.

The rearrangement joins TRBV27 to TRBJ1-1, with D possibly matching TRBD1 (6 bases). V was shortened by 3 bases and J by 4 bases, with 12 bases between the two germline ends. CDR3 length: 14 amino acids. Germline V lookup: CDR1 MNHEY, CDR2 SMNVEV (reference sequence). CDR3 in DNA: TGTGCCAGCAGTTTTGGGGGCGTGCGCACTGAAGCTTTCTTT. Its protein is CASSFGGVRTEAFF.

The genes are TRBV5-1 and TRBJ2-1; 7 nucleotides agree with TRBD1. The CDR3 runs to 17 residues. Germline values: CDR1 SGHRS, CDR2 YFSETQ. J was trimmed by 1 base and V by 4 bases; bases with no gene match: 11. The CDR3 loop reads CASSTTPTGKSYNEQFF. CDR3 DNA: TGCGCCAGCAGCACAACTCCGACAGGGAAGTCCTACAATGAGCAGTTCTTC.

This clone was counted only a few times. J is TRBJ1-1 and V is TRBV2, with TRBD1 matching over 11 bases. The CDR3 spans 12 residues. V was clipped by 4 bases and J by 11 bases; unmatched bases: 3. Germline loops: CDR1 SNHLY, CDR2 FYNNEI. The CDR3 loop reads CASSAGTGGAFF. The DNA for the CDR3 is TGTGCCAGCAGTGCAGGGACAGGGGGGGCTTTCTTT.

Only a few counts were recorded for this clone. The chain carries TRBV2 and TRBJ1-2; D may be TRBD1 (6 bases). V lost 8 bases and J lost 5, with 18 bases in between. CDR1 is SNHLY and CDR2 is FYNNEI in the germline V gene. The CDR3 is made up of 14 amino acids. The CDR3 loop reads CASGAYYGQYGYTF. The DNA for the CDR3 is TGTGCCAGCGGGGCATATTATGGACAGTATGGCTACACCTTC.

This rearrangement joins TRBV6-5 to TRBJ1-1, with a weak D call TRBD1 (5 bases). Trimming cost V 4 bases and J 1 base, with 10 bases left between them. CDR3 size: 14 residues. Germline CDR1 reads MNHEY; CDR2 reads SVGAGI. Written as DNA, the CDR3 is TGTGCCAGCAGTTCCATCGACAGGAACACTGAAGCTTTCTTT. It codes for CASSSIDRNTEAFF.

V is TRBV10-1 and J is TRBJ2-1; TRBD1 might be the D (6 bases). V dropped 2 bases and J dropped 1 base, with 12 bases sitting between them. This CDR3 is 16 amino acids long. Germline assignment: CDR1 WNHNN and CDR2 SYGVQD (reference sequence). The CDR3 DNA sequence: TGCGCCAGCAGTGAGAACAGGGTTGGATCCTACAATGAGCAGTTCTTC. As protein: CASSENRVGSYNEQFF.

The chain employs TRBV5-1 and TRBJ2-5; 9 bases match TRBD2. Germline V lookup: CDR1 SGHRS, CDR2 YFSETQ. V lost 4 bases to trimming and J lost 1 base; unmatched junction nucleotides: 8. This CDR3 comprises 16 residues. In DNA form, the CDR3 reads TGCGCCAGCAGCCAGGGTGAGACTAGCGGCCAAGAGACCCAGTACTTC. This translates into CASSQGETSGQETQYF.

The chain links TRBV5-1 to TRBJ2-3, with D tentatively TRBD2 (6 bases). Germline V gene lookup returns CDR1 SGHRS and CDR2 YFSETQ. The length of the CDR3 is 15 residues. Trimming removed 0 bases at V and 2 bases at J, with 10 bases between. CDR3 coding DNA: TGCGCCAGCAGCTTGGTTGCGGGAAACACAGATACGCAGTATTTT. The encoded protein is CASSLVAGNTDTQYF. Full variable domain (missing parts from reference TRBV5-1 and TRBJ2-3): KAGVTQTPRYLIKTRGQQVTLSCSPISGHRSVSWYQQTPGQGLQFLFEYFSETQRNKGNFPGRFSGRQFSNSRSEMNVSTLELGDSALYLCASSLVAGNTDTQYFGPGTRLTVL.

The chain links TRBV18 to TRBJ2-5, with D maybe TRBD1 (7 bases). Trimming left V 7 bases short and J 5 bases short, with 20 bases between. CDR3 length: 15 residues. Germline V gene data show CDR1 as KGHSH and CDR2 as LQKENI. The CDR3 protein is CASLRGRGSLETQYF. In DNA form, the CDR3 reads TGTGCCAGCTTGCGGGGCAGGGGGTCTTTGGAGACCCAGTACTTC.

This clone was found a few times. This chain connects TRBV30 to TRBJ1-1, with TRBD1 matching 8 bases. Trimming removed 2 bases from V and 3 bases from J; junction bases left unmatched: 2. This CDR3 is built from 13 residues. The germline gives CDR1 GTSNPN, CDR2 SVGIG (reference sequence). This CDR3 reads CAWSLTGDTEAFF. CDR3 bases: TGTGCCTGGAGTTTGACAGGGGACACTGAAGCTTTCTTT.

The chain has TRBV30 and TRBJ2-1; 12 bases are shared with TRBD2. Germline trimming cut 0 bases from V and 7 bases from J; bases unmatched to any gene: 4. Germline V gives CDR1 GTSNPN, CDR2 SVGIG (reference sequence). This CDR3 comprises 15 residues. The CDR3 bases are TGTGCCTGGAGTGTAGGACTAGCGGGACCTAATGAGCAGTTCTTC. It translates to CAWSVGLAGPNEQFF.

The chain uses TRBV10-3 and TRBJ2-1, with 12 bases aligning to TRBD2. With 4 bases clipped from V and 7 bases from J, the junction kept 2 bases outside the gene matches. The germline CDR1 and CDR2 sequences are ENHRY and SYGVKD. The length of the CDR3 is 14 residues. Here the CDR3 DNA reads TGTGCCATCAGTGGACTAGCGGGAGAGAATGAGCAGTTCTTC. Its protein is CAISGLAGENEQFF.

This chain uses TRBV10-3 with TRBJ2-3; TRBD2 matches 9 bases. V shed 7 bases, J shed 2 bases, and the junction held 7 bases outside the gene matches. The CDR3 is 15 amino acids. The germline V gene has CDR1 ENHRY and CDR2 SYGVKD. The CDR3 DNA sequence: TGTGCCATCAACCCAGCGGGAGGATACACAGATACGCAGTATTTT. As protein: CAINPAGGYTDTQYF.

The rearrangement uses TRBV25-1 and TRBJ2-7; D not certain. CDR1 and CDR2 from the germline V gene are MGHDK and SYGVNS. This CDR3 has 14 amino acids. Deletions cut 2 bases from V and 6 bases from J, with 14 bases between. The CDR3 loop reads CASSEDGLVCEQYF. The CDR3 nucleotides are TGTGCCAGCAGTGAAGACGGGTTGGTGTGCGAGCAGTACTTC.